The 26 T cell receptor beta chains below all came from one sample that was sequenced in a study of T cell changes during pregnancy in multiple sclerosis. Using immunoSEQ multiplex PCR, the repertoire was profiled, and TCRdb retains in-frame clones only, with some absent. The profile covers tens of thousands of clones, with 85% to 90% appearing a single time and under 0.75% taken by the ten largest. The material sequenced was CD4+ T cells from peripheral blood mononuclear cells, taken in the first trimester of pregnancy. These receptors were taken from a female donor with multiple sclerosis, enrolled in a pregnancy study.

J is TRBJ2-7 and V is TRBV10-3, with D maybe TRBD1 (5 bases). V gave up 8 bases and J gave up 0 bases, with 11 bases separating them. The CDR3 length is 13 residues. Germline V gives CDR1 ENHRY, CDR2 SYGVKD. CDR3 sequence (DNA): TGTGCCATCGCTTCAGGGAACTCCTACGAGCAGTACTTC. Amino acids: CAIASGNSYEQYF.

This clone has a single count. CDR3 coding DNA: TGTGCCAGCAGCTTACACGGGGGTGACACCGGGGAGCTGTTTTTT. It specifies CASSLHGGDTGELFF. The V call is TRBV7-3, the J call TRBJ2-2; D perhaps matches TRBD2 (6 bases). Trimming took off 2 bases at V and 3 bases at J, with 10 bases between the two ends. The CDR3 sequence is 15 residues long. Germline V gene data show CDR1 as SGHTA and CDR2 as FQGTGA.

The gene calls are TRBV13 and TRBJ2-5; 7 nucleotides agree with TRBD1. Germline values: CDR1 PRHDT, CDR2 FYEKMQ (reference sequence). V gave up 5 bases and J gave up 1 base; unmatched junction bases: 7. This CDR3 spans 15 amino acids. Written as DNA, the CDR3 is TGTGCCAGCAGCCATTGGGACAGTCTCCAAGAGACCCAGTACTTC. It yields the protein CASSHWDSLQETQYF.

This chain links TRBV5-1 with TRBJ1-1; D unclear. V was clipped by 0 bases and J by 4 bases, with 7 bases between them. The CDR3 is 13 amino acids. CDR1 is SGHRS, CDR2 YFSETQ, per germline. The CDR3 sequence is CASSLGRATEAFF. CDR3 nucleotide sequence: TGCGCCAGCAGCTTGGGGCGGGCCACTGAAGCTTTCTTT.

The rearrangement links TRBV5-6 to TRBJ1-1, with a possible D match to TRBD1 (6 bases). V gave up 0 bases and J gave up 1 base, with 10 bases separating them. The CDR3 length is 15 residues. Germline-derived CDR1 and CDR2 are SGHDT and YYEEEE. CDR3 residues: CASSLVDSPNTEAFF. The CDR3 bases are TGTGCCAGCAGCTTGGTGGACAGCCCGAACACTGAAGCTTTCTTT.

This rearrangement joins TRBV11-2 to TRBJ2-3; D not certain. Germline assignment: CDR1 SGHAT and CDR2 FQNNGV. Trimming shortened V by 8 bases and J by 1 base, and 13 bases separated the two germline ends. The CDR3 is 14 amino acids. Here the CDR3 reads CASGSLLRTDTQYF. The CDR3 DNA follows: TGTGCCAGCGGTTCTCTTCTACGCACAGATACGCAGTATTTT.

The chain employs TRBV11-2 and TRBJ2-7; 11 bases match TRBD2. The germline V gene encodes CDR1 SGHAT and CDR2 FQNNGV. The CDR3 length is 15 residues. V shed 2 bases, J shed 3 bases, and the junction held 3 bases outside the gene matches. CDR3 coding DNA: TGTGCCAGCAGCTTAACCACTAGCGGGAGCTACGAGCAGTACTTC. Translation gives CASSLTTSGSYEQYF. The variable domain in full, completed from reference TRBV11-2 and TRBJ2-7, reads EAGVAQSPRYKIIEKRQSVAFWCNPISGHATLYWYQQILGQGPKLLIQFQNNGVVDDSQLPKDRFSAERLKGVDSTLKIQPAKLEDSAVYLCASSLTTSGSYEQYFGPGTRLTVT.

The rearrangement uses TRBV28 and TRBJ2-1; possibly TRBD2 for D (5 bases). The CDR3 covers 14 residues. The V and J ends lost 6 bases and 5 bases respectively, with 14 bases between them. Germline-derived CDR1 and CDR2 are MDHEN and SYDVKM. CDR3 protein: CASRTSGVHNEQFF. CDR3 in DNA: TGTGCCAGCAGGACGAGCGGAGTTCACAATGAGCAGTTCTTC.

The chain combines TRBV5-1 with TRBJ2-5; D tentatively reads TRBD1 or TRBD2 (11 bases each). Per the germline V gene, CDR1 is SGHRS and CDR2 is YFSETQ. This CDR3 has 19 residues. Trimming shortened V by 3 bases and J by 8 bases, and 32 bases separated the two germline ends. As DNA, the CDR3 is TGCGCCAGCAGCTGGACCGGGACAGGGGGTTTACTAGCGGGGGAAACCCAGTACTTC. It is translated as CASSWTGTGGLLAGETQYF.

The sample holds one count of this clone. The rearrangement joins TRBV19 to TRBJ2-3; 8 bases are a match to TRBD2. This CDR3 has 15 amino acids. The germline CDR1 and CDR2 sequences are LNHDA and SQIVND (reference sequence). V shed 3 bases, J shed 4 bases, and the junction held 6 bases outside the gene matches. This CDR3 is CASSINAGGADTQYF. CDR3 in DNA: TGTGCCAGTAGTATCAACGCGGGAGGCGCAGATACGCAGTATTTT. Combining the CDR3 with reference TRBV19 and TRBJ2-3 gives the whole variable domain DGGITQSPKYLFRKEGQNVTLSCEQNLNHDAMYWYRQDPGQGLRLIYYSQIVNDFQKGDIAEGYSVSREKKESFPLTVTSAQKNPTAFYLCASSINAGGADTQYFGPGTRLTVL.

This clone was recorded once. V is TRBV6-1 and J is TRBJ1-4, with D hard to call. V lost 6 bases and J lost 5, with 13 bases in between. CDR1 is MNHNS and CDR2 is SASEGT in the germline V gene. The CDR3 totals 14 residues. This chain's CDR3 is CASSLLHQNEKLFF. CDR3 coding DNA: TGTGCCAGCAGCTTACTACACCAAAATGAAAAACTGTTTTTT.

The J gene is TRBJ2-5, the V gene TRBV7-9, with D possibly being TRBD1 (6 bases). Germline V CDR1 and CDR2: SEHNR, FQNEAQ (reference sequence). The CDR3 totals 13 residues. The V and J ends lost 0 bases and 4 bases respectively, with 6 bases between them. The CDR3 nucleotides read TGTGCCAGCAGCTTAGCGGGGGCAGAGACCCAGTACTTC. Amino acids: CASSLAGAETQYF. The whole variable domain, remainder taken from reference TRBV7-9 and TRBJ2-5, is DTGVSQNPRHKITKRGQNVTFRCDPISEHNRLYWYRQTLGQGPEFLTYFQNEAQLEKSRLLSDRFSAERPKGSFSTLEIQRTEQGDSAMYLCASSLAGAETQYFGPGTRLLVL.

The CDR3 protein is CAVRTGQPPYNEQFF. The DNA of the CDR3 is TGTGCCGTACGGACGGGACAACCACCTTACAATGAGCAGTTCTTC. The chain links TRBV19 to TRBJ2-1, with D perhaps TRBD1 (6 bases). This CDR3 comprises 15 residues. Looked up from germline, CDR1 is LNHDA and CDR2 is SQIVND (reference sequence). Trimming stripped 11 bases from V and 4 bases from J, with 21 bases between.

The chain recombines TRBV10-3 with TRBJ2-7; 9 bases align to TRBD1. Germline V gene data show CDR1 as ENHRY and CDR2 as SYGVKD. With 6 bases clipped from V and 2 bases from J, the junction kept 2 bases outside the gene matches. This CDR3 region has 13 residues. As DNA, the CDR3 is TGTGCCATCAGCGGGACAGGGACCTACGAGCAGTACTTC. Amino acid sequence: CAISGTGTYEQYF.

The CDR3 is CASSVSGSGSEQFF. The CDR3 region has the DNA TGTGCCAGCAGCGTCAGCGGGAGCGGGAGTGAGCAGTTCTTC. The V and J genes are TRBV9 and TRBJ2-1; 8 bases fit TRBD2. The germline gives CDR1 SGDLS, CDR2 YYNGEE. Trimming removed 2 bases from V and 9 bases from J; junction bases left unmatched: 7. The CDR3 runs 14 residues.

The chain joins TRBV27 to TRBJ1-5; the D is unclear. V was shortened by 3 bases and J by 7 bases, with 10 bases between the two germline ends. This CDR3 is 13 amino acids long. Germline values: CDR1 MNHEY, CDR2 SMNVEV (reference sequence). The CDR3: CASSFGPRQPQHF. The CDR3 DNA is TGTGCCAGCAGTTTTGGGCCTCGGCAGCCCCAGCATTTT.

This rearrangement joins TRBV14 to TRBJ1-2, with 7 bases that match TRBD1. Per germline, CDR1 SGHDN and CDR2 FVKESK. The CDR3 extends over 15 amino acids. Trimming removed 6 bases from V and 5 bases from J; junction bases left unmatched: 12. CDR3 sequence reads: CASSPARGRTYGYTF. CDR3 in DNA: TGTGCCAGCAGTCCAGCAAGGGGGCGGACTTATGGCTACACCTTC.

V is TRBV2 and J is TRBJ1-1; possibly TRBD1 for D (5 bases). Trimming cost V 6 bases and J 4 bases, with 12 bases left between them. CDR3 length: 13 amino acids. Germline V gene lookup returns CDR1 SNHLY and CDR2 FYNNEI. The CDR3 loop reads CASSREGSTEAFF. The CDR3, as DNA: TGTGCCAGCAGCAGGGAGGGAAGCACTGAAGCTTTCTTT.

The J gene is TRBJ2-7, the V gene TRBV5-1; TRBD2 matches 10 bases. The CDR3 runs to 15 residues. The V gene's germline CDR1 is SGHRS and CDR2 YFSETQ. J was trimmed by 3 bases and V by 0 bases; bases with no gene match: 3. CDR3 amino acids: CASSLAGTSVYEQYF. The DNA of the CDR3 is TGCGCCAGCAGCTTGGCCGGGACTAGCGTCTACGAGCAGTACTTC.

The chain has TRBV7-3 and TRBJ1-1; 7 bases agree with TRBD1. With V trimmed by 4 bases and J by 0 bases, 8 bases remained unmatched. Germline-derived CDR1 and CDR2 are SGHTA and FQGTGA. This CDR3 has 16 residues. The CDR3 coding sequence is TGTGCCAGCAGCTCCCAGGGACAGAGAGTGAACACTGAAGCTTTCTTT. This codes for CASSSQGQRVNTEAFF.

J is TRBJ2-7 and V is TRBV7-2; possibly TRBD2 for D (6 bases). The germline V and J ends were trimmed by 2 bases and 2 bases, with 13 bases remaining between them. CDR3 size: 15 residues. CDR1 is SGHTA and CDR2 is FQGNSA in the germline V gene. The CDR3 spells CASSLLEGRAYEQYF. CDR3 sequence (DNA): TGTGCCAGCAGCTTACTGGAGGGCCGTGCCTACGAGCAGTACTTC.

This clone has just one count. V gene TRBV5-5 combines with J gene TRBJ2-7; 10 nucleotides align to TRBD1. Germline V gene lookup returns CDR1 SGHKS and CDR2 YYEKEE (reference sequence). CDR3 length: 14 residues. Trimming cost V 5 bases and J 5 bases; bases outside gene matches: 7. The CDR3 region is CASRGTGDVHEQYF. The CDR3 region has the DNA TGTGCCAGCAGAGGGACAGGGGATGTCCACGAGCAGTACTTC. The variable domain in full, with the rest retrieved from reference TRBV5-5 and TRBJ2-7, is DAGVTQSPTHLIKTRGQQVTLRCSPISGHKSVSWYQQVLGQGPQFIFQYYEKEERGRGNFPDRFSARQFPNYSSELNVNALLLGDSALYLCASRGTGDVHEQYFGPGTRLTVT.

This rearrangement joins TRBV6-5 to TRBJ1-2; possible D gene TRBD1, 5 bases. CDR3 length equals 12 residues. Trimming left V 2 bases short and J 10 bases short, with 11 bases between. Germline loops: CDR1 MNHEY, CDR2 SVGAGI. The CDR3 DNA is TGTGCCAGCAGTTACGTCGGGGGAACCTACACCTTC. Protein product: CASSYVGGTYTF.

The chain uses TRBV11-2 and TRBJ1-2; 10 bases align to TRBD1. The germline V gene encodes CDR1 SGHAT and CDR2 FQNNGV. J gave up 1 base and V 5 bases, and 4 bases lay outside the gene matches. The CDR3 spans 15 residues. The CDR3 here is CASSPGTGVNYGYTF. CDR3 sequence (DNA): TGTGCCAGCAGCCCAGGGACAGGGGTTAACTATGGCTACACCTTC.

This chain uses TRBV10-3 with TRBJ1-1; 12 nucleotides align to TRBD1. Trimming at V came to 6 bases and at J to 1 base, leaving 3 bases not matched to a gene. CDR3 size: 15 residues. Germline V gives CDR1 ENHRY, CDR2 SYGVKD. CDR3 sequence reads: CAISGTGGGNTEAFF. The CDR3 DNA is TGTGCCATCAGCGGGACAGGGGGCGGGAACACTGAAGCTTTCTTT.

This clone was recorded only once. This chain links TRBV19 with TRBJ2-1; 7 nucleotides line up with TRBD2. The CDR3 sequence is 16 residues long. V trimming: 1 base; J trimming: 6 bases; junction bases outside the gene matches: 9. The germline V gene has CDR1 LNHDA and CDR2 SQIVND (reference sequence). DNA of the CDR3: TGTGCCAGTAGTATAGGGGTAGCGGGTAGAGGCAATGAGCAGTTCTTC. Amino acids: CASSIGVAGRGNEQFF.